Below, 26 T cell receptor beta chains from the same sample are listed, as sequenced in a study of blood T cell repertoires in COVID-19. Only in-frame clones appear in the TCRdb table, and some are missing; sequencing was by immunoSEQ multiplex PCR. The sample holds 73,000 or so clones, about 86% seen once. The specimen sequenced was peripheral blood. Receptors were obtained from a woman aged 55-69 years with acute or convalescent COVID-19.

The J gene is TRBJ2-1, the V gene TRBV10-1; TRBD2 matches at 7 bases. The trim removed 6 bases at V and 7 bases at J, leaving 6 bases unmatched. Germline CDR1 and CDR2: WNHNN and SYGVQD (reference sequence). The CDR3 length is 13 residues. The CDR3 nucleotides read TGCGCCAGCAGCCCCGGGGGGACGAATGAGCAGTTCTTC. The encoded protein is CASSPGGTNEQFF.

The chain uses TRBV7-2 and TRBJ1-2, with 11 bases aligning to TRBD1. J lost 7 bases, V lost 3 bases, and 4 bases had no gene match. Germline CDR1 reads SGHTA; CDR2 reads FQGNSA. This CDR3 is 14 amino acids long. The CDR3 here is CASSLGQGVSGYTF. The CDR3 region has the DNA TGTGCCAGCAGCTTGGGACAGGGGGTATCTGGCTACACCTTC.

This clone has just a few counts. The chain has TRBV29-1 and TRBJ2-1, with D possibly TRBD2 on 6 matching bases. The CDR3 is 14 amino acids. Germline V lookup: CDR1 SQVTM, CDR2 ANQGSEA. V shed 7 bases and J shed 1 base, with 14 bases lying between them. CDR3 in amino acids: CSASESGSYNEQFF. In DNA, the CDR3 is TGCAGCGCTAGCGAGAGCGGGTCCTACAATGAGCAGTTCTTC.

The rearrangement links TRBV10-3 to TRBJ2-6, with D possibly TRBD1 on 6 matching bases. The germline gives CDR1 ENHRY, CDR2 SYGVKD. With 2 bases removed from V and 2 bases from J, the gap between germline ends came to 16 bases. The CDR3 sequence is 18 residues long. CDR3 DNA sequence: TGTGCCATCAGTGAGCAGCAGGGGAATAAGCCTGGGGCCAACGTCCTGACTTTC. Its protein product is CAISEQQGNKPGANVLTF.

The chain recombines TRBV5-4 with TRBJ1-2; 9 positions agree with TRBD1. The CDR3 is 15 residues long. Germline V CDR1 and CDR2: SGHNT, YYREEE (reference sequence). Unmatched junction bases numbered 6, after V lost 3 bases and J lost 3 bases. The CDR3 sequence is CASSSAGTGHYGYTF. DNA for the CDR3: TGTGCCAGCAGCTCCGCCGGGACAGGGCACTATGGCTACACCTTC.

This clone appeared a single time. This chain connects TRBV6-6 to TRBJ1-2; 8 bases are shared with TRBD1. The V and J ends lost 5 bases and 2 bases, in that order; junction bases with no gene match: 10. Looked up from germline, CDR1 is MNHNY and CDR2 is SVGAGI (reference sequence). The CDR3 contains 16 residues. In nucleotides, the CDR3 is TGTGCCAGCAGTCCGGACAGGGTAATTAGGAACTATGGCTACACCTTC. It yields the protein CASSPDRVIRNYGYTF.

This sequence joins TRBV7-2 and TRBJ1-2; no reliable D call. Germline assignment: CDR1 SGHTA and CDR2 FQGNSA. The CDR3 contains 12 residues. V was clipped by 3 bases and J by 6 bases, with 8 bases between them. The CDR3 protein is CASSFLFDGYTF. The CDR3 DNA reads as TGTGCCAGCAGCTTTTTGTTCGATGGCTACACCTTC.

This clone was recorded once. The CDR3 DNA is TGTGCCAGCAGACGACAGGGTAGGTCTGAAGCTTTCTTT. It yields the protein CASRRQGRSEAFF. The chain is built from TRBV6-5 and TRBJ1-1, with 7 bases aligning to TRBD1. In germline, CDR1 is MNHEY, CDR2 SVGAGI. The CDR3 sequence is 13 residues long. V gave up 6 bases and J gave up 6 bases; unmatched junction bases: 7.

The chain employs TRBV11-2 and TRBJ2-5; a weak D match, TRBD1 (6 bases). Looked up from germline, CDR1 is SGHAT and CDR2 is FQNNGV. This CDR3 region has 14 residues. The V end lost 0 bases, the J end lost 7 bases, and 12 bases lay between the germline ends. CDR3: CASSLEGGSGTQYF. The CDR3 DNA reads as TGTGCCAGCAGCTTAGAAGGGGGTTCAGGGACCCAGTACTTC.

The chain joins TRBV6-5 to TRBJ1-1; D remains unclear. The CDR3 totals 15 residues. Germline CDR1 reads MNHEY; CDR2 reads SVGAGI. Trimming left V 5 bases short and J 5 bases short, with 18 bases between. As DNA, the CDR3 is TGTGCCAGCAGTCCCACGGGGAGGGTAGGTACTGAAGCTTTCTTT. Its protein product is CASSPTGRVGTEAFF.

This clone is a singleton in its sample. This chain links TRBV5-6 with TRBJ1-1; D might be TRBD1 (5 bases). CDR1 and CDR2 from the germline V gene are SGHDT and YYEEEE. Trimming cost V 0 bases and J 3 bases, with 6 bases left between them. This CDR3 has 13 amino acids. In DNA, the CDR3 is TGTGCCAGCAGCTTGGGGGGCCACACTGAAGCTTTCTTT. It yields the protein CASSLGGHTEAFF.

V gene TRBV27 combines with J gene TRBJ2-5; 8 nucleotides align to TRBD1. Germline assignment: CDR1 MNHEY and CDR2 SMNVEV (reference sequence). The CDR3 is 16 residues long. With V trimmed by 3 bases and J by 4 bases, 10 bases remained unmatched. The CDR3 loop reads CASSFSSRGQGETQYF. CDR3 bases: TGTGCCAGCAGTTTCTCCTCCAGGGGGCAGGGAGAGACCCAGTACTTC.

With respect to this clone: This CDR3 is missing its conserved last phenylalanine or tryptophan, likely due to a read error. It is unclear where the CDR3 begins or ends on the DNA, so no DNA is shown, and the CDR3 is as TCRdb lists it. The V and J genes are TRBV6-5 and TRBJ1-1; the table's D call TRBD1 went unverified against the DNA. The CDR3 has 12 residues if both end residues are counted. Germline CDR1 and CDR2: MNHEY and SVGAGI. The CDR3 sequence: CASRDRLGVGVY.

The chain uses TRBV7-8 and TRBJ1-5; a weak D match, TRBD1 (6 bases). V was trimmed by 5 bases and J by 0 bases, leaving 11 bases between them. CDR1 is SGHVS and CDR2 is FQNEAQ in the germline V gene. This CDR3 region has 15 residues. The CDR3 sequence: CASSPQGHSNQPQHF. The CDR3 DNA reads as TGTGCCAGCAGCCCCCAGGGGCATAGCAATCAGCCCCAGCATTTT.

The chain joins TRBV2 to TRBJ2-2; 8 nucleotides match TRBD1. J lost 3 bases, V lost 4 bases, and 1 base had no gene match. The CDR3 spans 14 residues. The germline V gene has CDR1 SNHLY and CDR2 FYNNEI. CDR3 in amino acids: CASSVDRDTGELFF. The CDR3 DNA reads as TGTGCCAGCAGTGTGGACAGGGACACCGGGGAGCTGTTTTTT.

The CDR3 region is CASRTGLAGYTF. CDR3 in DNA: TGTGCCAGCAGGACAGGTCTAGCTGGCTACACCTTC. The rearrangement uses TRBV6-5 and TRBJ1-2; tentative D call: TRBD1 (6 bases). This CDR3 has 12 residues. CDR1 and CDR2 (germline): MNHEY, SVGAGI. V was cut by 6 bases and J by 7 bases, with 12 bases left in between.

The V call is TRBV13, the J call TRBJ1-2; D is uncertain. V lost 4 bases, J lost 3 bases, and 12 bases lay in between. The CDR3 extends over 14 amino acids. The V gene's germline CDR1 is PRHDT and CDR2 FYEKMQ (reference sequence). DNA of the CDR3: TGTGCCAGCAGCTCCCGGAGGAAGGACTATGGCTACACCTTC. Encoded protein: CASSSRRKDYGYTF.

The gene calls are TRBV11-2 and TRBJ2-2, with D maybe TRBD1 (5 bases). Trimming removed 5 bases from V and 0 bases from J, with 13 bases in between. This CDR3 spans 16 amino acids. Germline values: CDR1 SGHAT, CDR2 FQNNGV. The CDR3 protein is CASSTQGRTNTGELFF. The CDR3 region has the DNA TGTGCCAGCAGCACCCAGGGCAGGACGAACACCGGGGAGCTGTTTTTT. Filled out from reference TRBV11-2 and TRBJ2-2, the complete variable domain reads EAGVAQSPRYKIIEKRQSVAFWCNPISGHATLYWYQQILGQGPKLLIQFQNNGVVDDSQLPKDRFSAERLKGVDSTLKIQPAKLEDSAVYLCASSTQGRTNTGELFFGEGSRLTVL.

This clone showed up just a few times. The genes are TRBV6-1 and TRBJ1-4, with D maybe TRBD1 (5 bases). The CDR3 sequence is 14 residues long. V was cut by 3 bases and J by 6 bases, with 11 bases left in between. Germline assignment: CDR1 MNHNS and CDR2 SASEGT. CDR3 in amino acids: CASSEGGKDEKLFF. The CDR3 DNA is TGTGCCAGCAGTGAGGGGGGGAAGGATGAAAAACTGTTTTTT.

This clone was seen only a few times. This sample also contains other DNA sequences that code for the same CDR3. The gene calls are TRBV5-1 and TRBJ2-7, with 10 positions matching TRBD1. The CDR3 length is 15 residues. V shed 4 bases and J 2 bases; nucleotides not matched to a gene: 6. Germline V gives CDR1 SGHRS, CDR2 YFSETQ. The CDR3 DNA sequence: TGCGCCAGCAGCCCTGGCGGGACAGGGGCCTACGAGCAGTACTTC. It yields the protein CASSPGGTGAYEQYF.

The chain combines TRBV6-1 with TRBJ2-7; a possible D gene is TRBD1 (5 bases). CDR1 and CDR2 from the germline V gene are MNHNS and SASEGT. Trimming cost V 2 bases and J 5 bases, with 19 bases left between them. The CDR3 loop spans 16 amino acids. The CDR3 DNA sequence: TGTGCCAGCAGTGAAAAAGTACGGCAGGGTGTTAACGAGCAGTACTTC. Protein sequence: CASSEKVRQGVNEQYF.

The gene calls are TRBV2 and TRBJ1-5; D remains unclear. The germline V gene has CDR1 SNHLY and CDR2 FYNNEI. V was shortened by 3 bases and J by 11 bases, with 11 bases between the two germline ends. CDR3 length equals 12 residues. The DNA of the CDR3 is TGTGCCAGCAGTGACACCACGAGAGCCCAGCATTTT. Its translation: CASSDTTRAQHF.

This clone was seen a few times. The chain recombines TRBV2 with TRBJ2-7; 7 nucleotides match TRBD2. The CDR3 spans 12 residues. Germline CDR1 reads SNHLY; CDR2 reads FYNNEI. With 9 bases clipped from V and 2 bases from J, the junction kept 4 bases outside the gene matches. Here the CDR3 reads CARGEGPYEQYF. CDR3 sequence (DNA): TGTGCCAGAGGGGAGGGTCCCTACGAGCAGTACTTC.

The CDR3 nucleotides read TGTGCCAGCAGCTTAGGAGGGCTCTATGGCTACACCTTC. This sequence encodes CASSLGGLYGYTF. The J gene is TRBJ1-2, the V gene TRBV7-3, with D unclear. The CDR3 runs 13 residues. Germline V CDR1 and CDR2: SGHTA, FQGTGA. V lost 2 bases and J 4 bases, leaving 8 bases between the germline ends.

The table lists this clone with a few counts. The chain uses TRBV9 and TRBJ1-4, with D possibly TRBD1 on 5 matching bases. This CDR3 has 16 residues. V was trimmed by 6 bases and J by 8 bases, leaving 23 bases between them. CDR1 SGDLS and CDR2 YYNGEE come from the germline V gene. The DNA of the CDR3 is TGTGCCAGCACTATCCCCCGGAGGGGAGTCAGGGAAAAACTGTTTTTT. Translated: CASTIPRRGVREKLFF.

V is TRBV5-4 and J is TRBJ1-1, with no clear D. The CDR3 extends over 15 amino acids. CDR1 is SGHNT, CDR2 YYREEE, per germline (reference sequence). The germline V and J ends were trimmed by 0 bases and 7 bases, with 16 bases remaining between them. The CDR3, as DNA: TGTGCCAGCAGCTTGGCCAGGAAGGCGGGGAATGAAGCTTTCTTT. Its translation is CASSLARKAGNEAFF.